Below, 14 T cell receptor beta chains from the same sample are listed, as sequenced in a study of T cells in Graves' hyperthyroidism and ophthalmopathy. Using RNA transcripts as the source, TCR beta CDR3 regions were amplified. Carried out on the TCR CDR3, a first-round RT-PCR used the HTBI primer set. TCRdb called the multiplex PCR reads again in MiXCR, with one record for every CDR3 protein. The table has about 660,000 distinct CDR3 sequences, roughly 45% seen once; the top ten hold less than 8.5%. Sequenced: peripheral blood or thyroid tissue (not recorded which). These receptors were collected from an adult man with Graves' disease, either hyperthyroidism or ophthalmopathy (not recorded which).

V is TRBV2 and J is TRBJ1-1, with TRBD1 as a possible D gene (5 bases). Trimming shortened V by 6 bases and J by 1 base, and 24 bases separated the two germline ends. This CDR3 region has 18 residues. Per the germline V gene, CDR1 is SNHLY and CDR2 is FYNNEI. The CDR3 bases are TGTGCCAGCAGCGGGCGGGGTCGGGGGACCGGACCGAACACTGAAGCTTTCTTT. Its protein is CASSGRGRGTGPNTEAFF.

In the case of this clonotype: One end of the junction varies from germline; a read error may be responsible. The J gene is TRBJ2-7, the V gene TRBV7-7; TRBD2 matches at 11 bases. This CDR3 spans 14 amino acids. Germline assignment: CDR1 SSHAT and CDR2 FNYEAQ (reference sequence). The CDR3 spells CASSVGASGRWQYF. CDR3 DNA: TGTGCTAGCAGCGTTGGGGCTAGCGGGAGGTGGCAGTACTTC.

The chain links TRBV2 to TRBJ2-3, with 8 bases matching TRBD1. Germline V CDR1 and CDR2: SNHLY, FYNNEI. V lost 4 bases, J lost 0 bases, and 9 bases stayed unmatched. The CDR3 runs to 17 residues. The DNA of the CDR3 is TGTGCCAGCAGTGGGATCCCAGGGGGCCGTAGCACAGATACGCAGTATTTT. Translation: CASSGIPGGRSTDTQYF.

The CDR3 loop is CASRKDGEKLFF. In DNA, the CDR3 is TGTGCCAGCAGGAAGGACGGTGAAAAACTGTTTTTT. The genes are TRBV2 and TRBJ1-4; no firm D call. The V gene lost 6 bases and the J gene lost 7 bases, with 9 bases spanning the gap. CDR3 length: 12 amino acids. Looked up from germline, CDR1 is SNHLY and CDR2 is FYNNEI.

The chain couples TRBV29-1 to TRBJ1-2; TRBD1 matches 11 bases. J gave up 4 bases and V 6 bases, and 4 bases lay outside the gene matches. The CDR3 has 13 amino acids. Germline values: CDR1 SQVTM, CDR2 ANQGSEA. CDR3 DNA sequence: TGCAGCGTGGGACAGGGGGAAGGCTATGGCTACACCTTC. Translated, it gives CSVGQGEGYGYTF.

The table lists this clonotype with a few counts. The rearrangement links TRBV19 to TRBJ1-4; 8 nucleotides line up with TRBD1. Germline lookup yields CDR1 LNHDA and CDR2 SQIVND (reference sequence). The CDR3 totals 13 residues. After removal of 9 bases from V and 2 bases from J, the junction contained 2 bases not matched to a gene. The CDR3 nucleotides are TGTGCCAGCAGACAGGGGACTAATGAAAAACTGTTTTTT. This sequence encodes CASRQGTNEKLFF. The entire variable domain, with the rest obtained from reference TRBV19 and TRBJ1-4, is as follows: DGGITQSPKYLFRKEGQNVTLSCEQNLNHDAMYWYRQDPGQGLRLIYYSQIVNDFQKGDIAEGYSVSREKKESFPLTVTSAQKNPTAFYLCASRQGTNEKLFFGSGTQLSVL.

The chain combines TRBV19 with TRBJ1-1, with D hard to call. The CDR3 covers 15 residues. From germline, CDR1 is LNHDA and CDR2 SQIVND (reference sequence). V was clipped by 5 bases and J by 0 bases, with 13 bases between them. CDR3 amino acids: CASSAARLMNTEAFF. CDR3 DNA: TGTGCCAGTAGTGCGGCCAGATTGATGAACACTGAAGCTTTCTTT.

The V call is TRBV3-1, the J call TRBJ2-7; D is unresolved. Germline values: CDR1 LGHDT, CDR2 YNNKEL (reference sequence). This CDR3 region has 13 residues. V was shortened by 1 base and J by 3 bases, with 7 bases between the two germline ends. The CDR3 sequence: CASSQADYYEQYF. The CDR3 coding sequence is TGTGCCAGCAGCCAAGCTGATTACTACGAGCAGTACTTC.

V usage is TRBV24-1 and J usage is TRBJ1-5, with D possibly TRBD1 on 5 matching bases. The CDR3 runs 18 residues. Germline CDR1 reads KGHDR; CDR2 reads SFDVKD. Between the trimmed V and J ends, which lost 3 bases and 3 bases, there was a span of 20 bases. In nucleotides, the CDR3 is TGTGCCACCAGTGATGCGACGGCCGGGGTGGGGCCCAATCAGCCCCAGCATTTT. Translated, it gives CATSDATAGVGPNQPQHF.

The gene calls are TRBV7-8 and TRBJ1-1; possibly TRBD1 for D (6 bases). V was trimmed by 2 bases and J by 7 bases, leaving 17 bases between them. CDR1 is SGHVS and CDR2 is FQNEAQ in the germline V gene. CDR3 length: 15 residues. The CDR3 sequence is CASSLLGRGGIEAFF. For the CDR3, the DNA is TGTGCCAGCAGCTTACTGGGCAGGGGTGGGATTGAAGCTTTCTTT.

The chain couples TRBV20-1 to TRBJ1-6; 7 bases fit TRBD1. Per the germline V gene, CDR1 is DFQATT and CDR2 is SNEGSKA (reference sequence). The CDR3 extends over 17 amino acids. V lost 0 bases, J lost 10 bases, and 15 bases stayed unmatched. Written as DNA, the CDR3 is TGCAGTGCTAGAGACCTAACCACCGGGACAGTGTTGTCACCCCTCCACTTT. Protein product: CSARDLTTGTVLSPLHF.

At least ten counts were recorded for this clonotype. The chain is built from TRBV20-1 and TRBJ2-5; 11 bases match TRBD2. CDR1 and CDR2 (germline): DFQATT, SNEGSKA (reference sequence). V lost 6 bases to trimming and J lost 5 bases; unmatched junction nucleotides: 14. The CDR3 runs 16 residues. The CDR3 DNA sequence: TGCAGTGCCTCATCACTAGCGGGGGAACGGGGGGAGACCCAGTACTTC. Encoded protein: CSASSLAGERGETQYF.

The gene calls are TRBV12-3 or TRBV12-4 and TRBJ1-5; D gene unclear. The CDR3 sequence is 11 residues long. The CDR3 sequence: CASGFQQPQHF. The DNA for the CDR3 is TGTGCTAGTGGTTTCCAACAGCCCCAGCATTTT.

This clonotype was seen ten or more times. V usage is TRBV9 and J usage is TRBJ1-6; unclear D gene. V lost 0 bases, J lost 10 bases, and 5 bases lay in between. Germline CDR1 and CDR2: SGDLS and YYNGEE. The CDR3 sequence is 12 residues long. CDR3 sequence reads: CASSVVDSPLHF. The CDR3 DNA is TGTGCCAGCAGCGTAGTGGACTCACCCCTCCACTTT.